These 29 T cell receptor beta chains were all obtained from the same sample, sequenced in a study of T-cell reconstitution after alpha-beta-depleted transplantation in children. Preparation of the TCRbeta library used unique molecular identifiers. TCRdb redid the calling of the PCR reads with MiXCR, one entry per CDR3 protein. The table lists approximately 230,000 distinct CDR3 sequences, more than 20% of them singletons. This sample comprised PBMCs, obtained before TCRalphabeta/CD19-depleted stem cell transplant. Receptors originate from a girl aged 2-10 years with Fanconi anemia, due to receive a stem cell transplant.

The chain couples TRBV29-1 to TRBJ2-1; 10 bases line up with TRBD2. CDR1 is SQVTM, CDR2 ANQGSEA, per germline. The CDR3 contains 13 residues. J was trimmed by 4 bases and V by 6 bases; bases with no gene match: 3. The CDR3 protein is CSVASGGYNEQFF. Here the CDR3 DNA reads TGCAGCGTCGCTAGCGGGGGTTACAATGAGCAGTTCTTC.

CDR3: CASSLRGTSVYNEQFF. CDR3 sequence (DNA): TGTGCCAGCAGCTTAAGGGGGACTAGCGTATACAATGAGCAGTTCTTC. The chain combines TRBV11-1 with TRBJ2-1, with TRBD2 matching 10 bases. Germline V gene data show CDR1 as SGHAT and CDR2 as FQDESV (reference sequence). The junction had 5 bases not matched to a gene; V was cut back by 2 bases and J by 4 bases. The CDR3 sequence is 16 residues long. The full variable domain, rest sourced from reference TRBV11-1 and TRBJ2-1, is EAEVAQSPRYKITEKSQAVAFWCDPISGHATLYWYRQILGQGPELLVQFQDESVVDDSQLPKDRFSAERLKGVDSTLKIQPAELGDSAMYLCASSLRGTSVYNEQFFGPGTRLTVL.

This sequence joins TRBV6-1 and TRBJ2-1; the match to TRBD1 covers 9 bases. CDR1 is MNHNS, CDR2 SASEGT, per germline. This CDR3 has 15 amino acids. Trimming at V came to 5 bases and at J to 4 bases, leaving 6 bases not matched to a gene. In DNA form, the CDR3 reads TGTGCCAGCAGTAGCGGACAGGGGTTTTACAATGAGCAGTTCTTC. Protein sequence: CASSSGQGFYNEQFF.

Many counts were recorded for this clonotype. The genes are TRBV9 and TRBJ2-1; D is ambiguous. The CDR3 has 15 amino acids. V dropped 1 base and J dropped 7 bases, with 15 bases sitting between them. Germline-derived CDR1 and CDR2 are SGDLS and YYNGEE. Here the CDR3 DNA reads TGTGCCAGCAGCGTAAGTGCGGCTGTCATGAATGAGCAGTTCTTC. It is translated as CASSVSAAVMNEQFF.

The V call is TRBV20-1, the J call TRBJ2-3, with 7 positions matching TRBD1. This CDR3 has 13 residues. With 1 base clipped from V and 7 bases from J, the junction kept 5 bases outside the gene matches. The germline gives CDR1 DFQATT, CDR2 SNEGSKA (reference sequence). The CDR3 sequence: CSARAAGGNTQYF. For the CDR3, the DNA is TGCAGTGCTAGAGCGGCAGGGGGAAATACGCAGTATTTT.

The table lists this clonotype with a few counts. The chain carries TRBV4-2 and TRBJ1-5; D gene uncertain. The germline V and J ends were trimmed by 0 bases and 3 bases, with 9 bases remaining between them. Germline loops: CDR1 LGHNA, CDR2 YNFKEQ. This CDR3 comprises 15 residues. CDR3 bases: TGTGCCAGCAGCCAAGACAGCCTTGTCAATCAGCCCCAGCATTTT. This encodes CASSQDSLVNQPQHF.

A word on this clonotype: A much bigger clone sits one base away, suggesting this may be a read error. The chain employs TRBV6-6 and TRBJ2-3; D call uncertain. This CDR3 contains 12 residues. Germline CDR1 and CDR2: MNHNY and SVGAGI (reference sequence). The CDR3 loop is CASSDSSDTQYF. The DNA of the CDR3 is TGTGCCAGCAGTGACTCCTCAGATACGCAGTATTTT.

The chain has TRBV29-1 and TRBJ2-1, with a possible D match to TRBD2 (5 bases). The CDR3 is made up of 13 amino acids. Germline V gene data show CDR1 as SQVTM and CDR2 as ANQGSEA. V was shortened by 4 bases and J by 2 bases, with 9 bases between the two germline ends. The CDR3 coding sequence is TGCAGCGTTGTCTCAGCGGCCTACAATGAGCAGTTCTTC. Translated, it gives CSVVSAAYNEQFF.

The chain has TRBV5-1 and TRBJ1-1, with unresolved D. In germline, CDR1 is SGHRS, CDR2 YFSETQ. The CDR3 covers 15 residues. The V and J ends lost 0 bases and 0 bases respectively, with 9 bases between them. The chain's CDR3 is CASSLALVVNTEAFF. CDR3 coding DNA: TGCGCCAGCAGCTTGGCCCTGGTTGTGAACACTGAAGCTTTCTTT. Complete variable domain (other parts from reference TRBV5-1 and TRBJ1-1): KAGVTQTPRYLIKTRGQQVTLSCSPISGHRSVSWYQQTPGQGLQFLFEYFSETQRNKGNFPGRFSGRQFSNSRSEMNVSTLELGDSALYLCASSLALVVNTEAFFGQGTRLTVV.

This chain joins TRBV20-1 and TRBJ2-7; 8 positions match TRBD2. The germline V gene encodes CDR1 DFQATT and CDR2 SNEGSKA (reference sequence). V trimming: 3 bases; J trimming: 3 bases; junction bases outside the gene matches: 1. This CDR3 comprises 12 residues. CDR3 region: CSARTSDYEQYF. The CDR3, as DNA: TGCAGTGCTAGGACTAGCGACTACGAGCAGTACTTC.

This clonotype appeared many times. The chain recombines TRBV29-1 with TRBJ2-2; D may be TRBD1 (5 bases). The V and J ends lost 3 bases and 1 base respectively, with 12 bases between them. Germline assignment: CDR1 SQVTM and CDR2 ANQGSEA. This CDR3 region has 15 residues. The CDR3: CSVDSGNLNTGELFF. The CDR3 DNA reads as TGCAGCGTTGATTCAGGGAACTTGAACACCGGGGAGCTGTTTTTT.

This clonotype was recorded at least ten times. J is TRBJ2-1 and V is TRBV5-1, with D maybe TRBD2 (5 bases). This CDR3 is built from 13 residues. Germline V lookup: CDR1 SGHRS, CDR2 YFSETQ. The V end lost 5 bases, the J end lost 6 bases, and 12 bases lay between the germline ends. CDR3 in DNA: TGCGCCAGCAGAGCCCCTAGCAGCAATGAGCAGTTCTTC. Its protein product is CASRAPSSNEQFF.

This clonotype was picked up a small number of times. The gene calls are TRBV28 and TRBJ2-3; no reliable D call. Looked up from germline, CDR1 is MDHEN and CDR2 is SYDVKM. The CDR3 runs to 13 residues. Trimming took 4 bases from V and 2 from J, leaving 7 bases between them. The CDR3 region is CASSWGFTDTQYF. CDR3 sequence (DNA): TGTGCCAGCAGTTGGGGATTCACAGATACGCAGTATTTT.

The chain employs TRBV28 and TRBJ2-7, with a possible D match to TRBD2 (6 bases). Trimming removed 5 bases at V and 0 bases at J, with 11 bases between. There are 14 residues in the CDR3. The germline V gene encodes CDR1 MDHEN and CDR2 SYDVKM. In DNA form, the CDR3 reads TGTGCCAGCAGTCGCCGGGACTTCTCCTACGAGCAGTACTTC. Translation gives CASSRRDFSYEQYF.

This clonotype has at least ten counts. The rearrangement joins TRBV29-1 to TRBJ2-7; D unclear. Trimming stripped 0 bases from V and 10 bases from J, with 16 bases between. From germline, CDR1 is SQVTM and CDR2 ANQGSEA. The CDR3 has 13 residues. The DNA for the CDR3 is TGCAGCGTTGAAGATGGTTATAGGGCAGTTCAGTACTTC. It yields the protein CSVEDGYRAVQYF.

CDR3 region: CASSLSLGTFSYEQYF. CDR3 sequence (DNA): TGTGCCAGCAGTTTATCCTTAGGGACATTCTCCTACGAGCAGTACTTC. V gene TRBV27 combines with J gene TRBJ2-7; tentatively, D is TRBD1 (6 bases). Germline V gives CDR1 MNHEY, CDR2 SMNVEV (reference sequence). The CDR3 loop spans 16 amino acids. Trimming cost V 0 bases and J 0 bases, with 12 bases left between them.

V gene TRBV20-1 combines with J gene TRBJ2-7, with D unresolved. V shed 5 bases and J shed 1 base, with 12 bases lying between them. The CDR3 contains 13 residues. CDR1 and CDR2 from the germline V gene are DFQATT and SNEGSKA (reference sequence). The CDR3 is CSAYQSLSYEQYF. The CDR3 DNA is TGCAGTGCTTATCAGTCTCTTTCCTACGAGCAGTACTTC.

This clonotype came up a few times. The chain joins TRBV29-1 to TRBJ2-3, with 11 bases fitting TRBD2. From germline, CDR1 is SQVTM and CDR2 ANQGSEA. V lost 8 bases, J lost 3 bases, and 13 bases stayed unmatched. This CDR3 has 16 amino acids. The CDR3 protein is CSIYSLAGGWTDTQYF. The CDR3 nucleotides read TGCAGCATATACTCCTTAGCGGGAGGGTGGACAGATACGCAGTATTTT.

Ten or more counts support this clonotype. The chain links TRBV20-1 to TRBJ2-7; 9 positions agree with TRBD1. CDR3 length: 14 residues. J gave up 4 bases and V 6 bases, and 10 bases lay outside the gene matches. Germline CDR1 reads DFQATT; CDR2 reads SNEGSKA (reference sequence). DNA of the CDR3: TGCAGTGCGTTACCCGGGACAGGGTTTTACGAGCAGTACTTC. Its protein product is CSALPGTGFYEQYF.

This clonotype was seen repeatedly, ten times or more. This chain uses TRBV20-1 with TRBJ1-5; D ambiguous. Germline V gives CDR1 DFQATT, CDR2 SNEGSKA (reference sequence). The CDR3 loop spans 10 amino acids. V lost 3 bases to trimming and J lost 7 bases, with 4 bases between them. CDR3 sequence reads: CSASAQPQHF. The CDR3 coding sequence is TGCAGTGCTAGTGCCCAGCCCCAGCATTTT.

Many counts were recorded for this clonotype. The genes are TRBV6-4 and TRBJ2-7, with 7 bases matching TRBD1. Germline CDR1 reads MRHNA; CDR2 reads SNTAGT. Unmatched junction bases numbered 7, after V lost 6 bases and J lost 2 bases. CDR3 length: 14 amino acids. The CDR3, as DNA: TGTGCCAGCAGCGAGAGGACAGGTCCCTACGAGCAGTACTTC. Amino acids: CASSERTGPYEQYF.

This rearrangement joins TRBV20-1 to TRBJ2-5, with 7 bases matching TRBD2. V was pared by 3 bases and J by 1 base, with 8 bases of the junction left unmatched. This CDR3 is built from 15 residues. The germline V gene has CDR1 DFQATT and CDR2 SNEGSKA (reference sequence). The CDR3 region has the DNA TGCAGTGCTAGCTCCGGACTAGTCCTCCAAGAGACCCAGTACTTC. The encoded protein is CSASSGLVLQETQYF.

This clonotype came up many times. The gene calls are TRBV27 and TRBJ1-2; D is perhaps TRBD1 (5 bases). The CDR3 spans 12 residues. Germline loops: CDR1 MNHEY, CDR2 SMNVEV (reference sequence). V was shortened by 6 bases and J by 5 bases, with 10 bases between the two germline ends. The DNA of the CDR3 is TGTGCCAGCAGCCCGGGGGGGTATGGCTACACCTTC. It translates to CASSPGGYGYTF.

The chain is built from TRBV20-1 and TRBJ2-5, with 8 bases lining up with TRBD1. The germline gives CDR1 DFQATT, CDR2 SNEGSKA (reference sequence). The CDR3 has 15 residues. V was pared by 3 bases and J by 5 bases, with 11 bases of the junction left unmatched. Written as DNA, the CDR3 is TGCAGTGCTAGGGACTACGACAGGGGTCGGGAGACCCAGTACTTC. The encoded protein is CSARDYDRGRETQYF.

This clonotype has at least ten counts. The J gene is TRBJ2-5, the V gene TRBV20-1; a possible D gene is TRBD1 (5 bases). This CDR3 is built from 15 residues. V was shortened by 3 bases and J by 4 bases, with 18 bases between the two germline ends. CDR1 is DFQATT and CDR2 is SNEGSKA in the germline V gene (reference sequence). CDR3 region: CSASFKGYRRETQYF. In DNA, the CDR3 is TGCAGTGCTAGTTTCAAGGGGTACCGGAGAGAGACCCAGTACTTC.

This clonotype appeared many times. V and J are TRBV6-5 and TRBJ2-5; D possibly matches TRBD1 or TRBD2 (5 bases each). V lost 2 bases to trimming and J lost 0 bases, with 10 bases between them. The CDR3 contains 15 residues. Germline CDR1 and CDR2: MNHEY and SVGAGI. The CDR3 reads CASSYPQGDQETQYF. As DNA, the CDR3 is TGTGCCAGCAGTTACCCTCAGGGAGACCAAGAGACCCAGTACTTC.

This clonotype was seen ten or more times. Here the CDR3 DNA reads TGTGCCAGCAGTTTCGCCCGGAGGCGGGCCACAGATACGCAGTATTTT. Protein: CASSFARRRATDTQYF. The genes are TRBV28 and TRBJ2-3; weak D call: TRBD2 (5 bases). Trimming took off 3 bases at V and 2 bases at J, with 15 bases between the two ends. Germline assignment: CDR1 MDHEN and CDR2 SYDVKM. This CDR3 contains 16 residues.

This clonotype was found many times. The chain recombines TRBV15 with TRBJ1-2; unclear D gene. V lost 3 bases and J 8 bases, leaving 10 bases between the germline ends. Germline CDR1 LNHNV, CDR2 YYDKDF (reference sequence). The CDR3 loop spans 12 amino acids. DNA for the CDR3: TGTGCCACCAGCAGGAATCTAGCCGGCTACACCTTC. Its translation is CATSRNLAGYTF.

This clonotype was recorded many times. The V call is TRBV5-1, the J call TRBJ2-1; D call uncertain. V was clipped by 1 base and J by 4 bases, with 12 bases between them. CDR1 and CDR2 from the germline V gene are SGHRS and YFSETQ. The CDR3 covers 15 residues. CDR3 sequence reads: CASSLFPELYNEQFF. DNA for the CDR3: TGCGCCAGCAGCTTGTTCCCGGAACTATACAATGAGCAGTTCTTC.